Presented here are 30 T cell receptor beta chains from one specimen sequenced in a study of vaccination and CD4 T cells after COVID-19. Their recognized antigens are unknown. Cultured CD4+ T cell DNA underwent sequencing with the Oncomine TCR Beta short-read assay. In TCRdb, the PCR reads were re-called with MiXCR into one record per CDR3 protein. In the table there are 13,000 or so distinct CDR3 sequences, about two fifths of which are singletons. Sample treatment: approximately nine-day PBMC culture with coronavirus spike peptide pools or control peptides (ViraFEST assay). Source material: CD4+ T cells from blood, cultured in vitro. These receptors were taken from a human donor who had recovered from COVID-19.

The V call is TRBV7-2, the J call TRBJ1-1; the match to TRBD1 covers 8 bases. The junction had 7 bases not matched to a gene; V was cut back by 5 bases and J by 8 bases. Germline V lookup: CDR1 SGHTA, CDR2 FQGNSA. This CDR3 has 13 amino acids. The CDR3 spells CASSPRTGREAFF. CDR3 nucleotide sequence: TGTGCCAGCAGCCCCCGGACAGGGAGGGAAGCTTTCTTT.

Here the CDR3 reads CASSLAGGRGEKLFF. CDR3 nucleotide sequence: TGTGCCAGCAGCCTTGCGGGGGGACGCGGTGAAAAACTGTTTTTT. The chain carries TRBV7-9 and TRBJ1-4; possible D gene TRBD1, 5 bases. Germline CDR1 and CDR2: SEHNR and FQNEAQ (reference sequence). With 5 bases removed from V and 7 bases from J, the gap between germline ends came to 17 bases. CDR3 length equals 15 residues. The full variable domain, its missing parts supplied by reference TRBV7-9 and TRBJ1-4, is DTGVSQNPRHKITKRGQNVTFRCDPISEHNRLYWYRQTLGQGPEFLTYFQNEAQLEKSRLLSDRFSAERPKGSFSTLEIQRTEQGDSAMYLCASSLAGGRGEKLFFGSGTQLSVL.

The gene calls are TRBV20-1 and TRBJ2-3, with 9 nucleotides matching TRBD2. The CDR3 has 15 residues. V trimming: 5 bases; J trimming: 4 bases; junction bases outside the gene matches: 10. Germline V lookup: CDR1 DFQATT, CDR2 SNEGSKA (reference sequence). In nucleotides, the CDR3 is TGCAGTGCTTCCCCGGGACTAGCCGGAGCAGATACGCAGTATTTT. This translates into CSASPGLAGADTQYF.

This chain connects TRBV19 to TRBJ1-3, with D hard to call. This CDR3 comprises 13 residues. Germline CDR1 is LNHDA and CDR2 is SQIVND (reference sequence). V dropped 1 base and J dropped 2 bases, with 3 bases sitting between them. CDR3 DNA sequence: TGTGCCAGTAGTATAGGACCTGGAAACACCATATATTTT. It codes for CASSIGPGNTIYF.

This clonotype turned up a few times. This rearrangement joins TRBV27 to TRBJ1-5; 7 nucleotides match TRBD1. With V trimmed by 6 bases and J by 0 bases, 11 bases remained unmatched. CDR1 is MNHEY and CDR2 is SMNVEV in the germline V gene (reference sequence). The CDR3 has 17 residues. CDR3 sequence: CASRRQGSFGSNQPQHF. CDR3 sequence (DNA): TGTGCCAGCAGACGACAGGGTAGTTTTGGTAGCAATCAGCCCCAGCATTTT.

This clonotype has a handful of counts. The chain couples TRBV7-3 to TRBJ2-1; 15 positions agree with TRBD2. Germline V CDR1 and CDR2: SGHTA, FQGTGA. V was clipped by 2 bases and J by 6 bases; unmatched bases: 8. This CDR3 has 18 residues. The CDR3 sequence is CASSLGGTSGRLSNEQFF. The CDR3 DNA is TGTGCCAGCAGCTTAGGGGGGACTAGCGGGAGGCTAAGCAATGAGCAGTTCTTC.

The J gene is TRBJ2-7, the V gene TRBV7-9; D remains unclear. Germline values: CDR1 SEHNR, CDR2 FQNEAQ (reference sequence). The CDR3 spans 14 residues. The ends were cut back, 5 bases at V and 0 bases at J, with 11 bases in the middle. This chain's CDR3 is CASSPSEDSYEQYF. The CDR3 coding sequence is TGTGCCAGCAGCCCTTCAGAAGACTCCTACGAGCAGTACTTC.

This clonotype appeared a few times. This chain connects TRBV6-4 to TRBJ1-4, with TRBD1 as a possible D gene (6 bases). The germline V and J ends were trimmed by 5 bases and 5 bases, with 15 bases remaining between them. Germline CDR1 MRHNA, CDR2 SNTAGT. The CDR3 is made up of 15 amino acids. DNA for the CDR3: TGTGCCAGCAGTCAGGAGGGGGGGCAAAATGAAAAACTGTTTTTT. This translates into CASSQEGGQNEKLFF.

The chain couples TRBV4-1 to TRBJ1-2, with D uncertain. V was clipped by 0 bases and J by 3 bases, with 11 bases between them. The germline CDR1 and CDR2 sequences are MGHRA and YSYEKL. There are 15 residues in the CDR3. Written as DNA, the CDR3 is TGCGCCAGCAGCCAAGATACAGCCCCTTACTATGGCTACACCTTC. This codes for CASSQDTAPYYGYTF.

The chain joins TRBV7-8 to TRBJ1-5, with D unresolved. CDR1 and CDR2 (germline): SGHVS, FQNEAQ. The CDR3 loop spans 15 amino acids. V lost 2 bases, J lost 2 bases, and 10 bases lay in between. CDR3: CASSLRRLGNQPQHF. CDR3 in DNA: TGTGCCAGCAGCTTAAGGAGATTAGGCAATCAGCCCCAGCATTTT.

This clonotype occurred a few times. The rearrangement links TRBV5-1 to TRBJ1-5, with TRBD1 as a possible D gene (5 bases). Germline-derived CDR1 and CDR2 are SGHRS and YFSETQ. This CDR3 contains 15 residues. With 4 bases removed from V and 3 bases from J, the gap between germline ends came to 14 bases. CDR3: CASSPGGLLNQPQHF. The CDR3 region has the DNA TGCGCCAGCAGCCCCGGGGGTCTGCTCAATCAGCCCCAGCATTTT.

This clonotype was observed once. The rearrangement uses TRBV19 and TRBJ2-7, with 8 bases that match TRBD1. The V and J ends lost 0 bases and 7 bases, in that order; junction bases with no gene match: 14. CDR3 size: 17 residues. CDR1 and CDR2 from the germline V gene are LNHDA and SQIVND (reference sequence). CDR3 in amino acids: CASSIEGRGRGFGEQYF. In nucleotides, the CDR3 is TGTGCCAGTAGTATAGAGGGCAGGGGGCGCGGATTCGGAGAGCAGTACTTC.

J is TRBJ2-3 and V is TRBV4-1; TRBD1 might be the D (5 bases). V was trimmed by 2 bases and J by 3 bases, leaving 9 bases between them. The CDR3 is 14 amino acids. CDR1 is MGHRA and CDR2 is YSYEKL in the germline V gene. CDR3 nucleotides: TGCGCCAGCAGCCAATTTGGGGCAACAGATACGCAGTATTTT. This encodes CASSQFGATDTQYF.

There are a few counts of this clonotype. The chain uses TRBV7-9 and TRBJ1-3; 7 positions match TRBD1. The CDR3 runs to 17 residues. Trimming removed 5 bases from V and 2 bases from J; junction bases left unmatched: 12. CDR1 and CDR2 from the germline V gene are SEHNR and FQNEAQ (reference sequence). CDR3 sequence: CASSDRLYRGAGNTIYF. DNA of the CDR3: TGTGCCAGCAGCGACAGACTTTACAGGGGCGCTGGAAACACCATATATTTT.

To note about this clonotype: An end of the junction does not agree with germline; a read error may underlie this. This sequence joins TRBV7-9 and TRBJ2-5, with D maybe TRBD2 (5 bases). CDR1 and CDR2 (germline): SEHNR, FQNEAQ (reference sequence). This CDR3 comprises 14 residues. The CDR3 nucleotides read TGCGCCAGCAGCCGGGATGGTATCCAAGAGACCCAGTACTTC. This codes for CASSRDGIQETQYF.

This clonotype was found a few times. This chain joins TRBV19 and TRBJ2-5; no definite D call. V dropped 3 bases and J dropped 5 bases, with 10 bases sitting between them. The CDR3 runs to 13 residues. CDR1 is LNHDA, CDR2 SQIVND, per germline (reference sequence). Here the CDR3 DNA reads TGTGCCAGTAGTATCGCCCCGGAGGAGACCCAGTACTTC. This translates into CASSIAPEETQYF.

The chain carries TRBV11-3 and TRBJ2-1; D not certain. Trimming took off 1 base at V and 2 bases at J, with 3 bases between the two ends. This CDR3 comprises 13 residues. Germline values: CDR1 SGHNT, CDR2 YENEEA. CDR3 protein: CASSLGPYNEQFF. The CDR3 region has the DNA TGTGCCAGCAGCTTAGGCCCCTACAATGAGCAGTTCTTC.

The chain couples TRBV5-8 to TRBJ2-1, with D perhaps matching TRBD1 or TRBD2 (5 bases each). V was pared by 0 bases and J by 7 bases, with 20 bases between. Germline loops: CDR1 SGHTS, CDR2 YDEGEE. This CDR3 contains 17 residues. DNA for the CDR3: TGTGCCAGCAGCTTGGGGGCTCTGGGGGAGTGGAGGAATGAGCAGTTCTTC. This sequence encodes CASSLGALGEWRNEQFF.

The CDR3 coding sequence is TGCAGTGCTAGAGGTACGGGGGGACAGCCCCAGCATTTT. This gives the protein CSARGTGGQPQHF. V is TRBV20-1 and J is TRBJ1-5, with D perhaps matching TRBD1 (5 bases). The CDR3 runs 13 residues. Germline CDR1 DFQATT, CDR2 SNEGSKA (reference sequence). The ends were cut back, 1 base at V and 7 bases at J, with 11 bases in the middle.

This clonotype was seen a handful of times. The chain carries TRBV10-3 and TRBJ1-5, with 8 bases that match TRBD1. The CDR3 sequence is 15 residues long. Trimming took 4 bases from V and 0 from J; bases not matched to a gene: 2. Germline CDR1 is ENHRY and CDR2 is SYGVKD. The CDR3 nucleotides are TGTGCCATCAGTGGGGGACAGGATAGCAATCAGCCCCAGCATTTT. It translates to CAISGGQDSNQPQHF.

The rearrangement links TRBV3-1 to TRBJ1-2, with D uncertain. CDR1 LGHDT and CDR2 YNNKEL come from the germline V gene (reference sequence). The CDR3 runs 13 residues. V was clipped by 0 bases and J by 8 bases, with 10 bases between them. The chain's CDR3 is CASSQDRLRGYTF. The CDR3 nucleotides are TGTGCCAGCAGCCAAGACCGGCTGAGGGGCTACACCTTC.

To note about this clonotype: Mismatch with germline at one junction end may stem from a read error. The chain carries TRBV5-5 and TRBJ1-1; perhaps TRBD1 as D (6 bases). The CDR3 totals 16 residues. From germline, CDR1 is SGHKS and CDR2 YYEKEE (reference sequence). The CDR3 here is CASSLMGGTSNTEALF. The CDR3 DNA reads TGTGCCAGCAGCTTGATGGGGGGCACCTCGAACACTGAAGCTCTCTTT.

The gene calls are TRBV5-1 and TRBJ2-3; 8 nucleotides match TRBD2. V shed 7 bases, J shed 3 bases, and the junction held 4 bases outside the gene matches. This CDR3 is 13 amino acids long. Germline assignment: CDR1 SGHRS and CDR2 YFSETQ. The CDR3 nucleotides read TGCGCCAGCCAAGCGGGAGAGACAGATACGCAGTATTTT. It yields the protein CASQAGETDTQYF. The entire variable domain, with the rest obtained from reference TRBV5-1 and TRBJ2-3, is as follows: KAGVTQTPRYLIKTRGQQVTLSCSPISGHRSVSWYQQTPGQGLQFLFEYFSETQRNKGNFPGRFSGRQFSNSRSEMNVSTLELGDSALYLCASQAGETDTQYFGPGTRLTVL.

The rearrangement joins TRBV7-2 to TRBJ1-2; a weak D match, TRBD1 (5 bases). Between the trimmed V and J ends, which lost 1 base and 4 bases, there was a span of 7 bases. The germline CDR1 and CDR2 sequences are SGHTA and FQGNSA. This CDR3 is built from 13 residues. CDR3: CASSLGQGYGYTF. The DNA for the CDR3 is TGTGCCAGCAGCTTAGGGCAGGGCTATGGCTACACCTTC.

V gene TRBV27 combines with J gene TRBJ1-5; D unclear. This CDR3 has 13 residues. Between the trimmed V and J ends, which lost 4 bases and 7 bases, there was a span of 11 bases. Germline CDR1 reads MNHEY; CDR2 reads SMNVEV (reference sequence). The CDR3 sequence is CASSSDDNQPQHF. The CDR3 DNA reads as TGTGCCAGCAGTTCGGACGATAACCAGCCCCAGCATTTT.

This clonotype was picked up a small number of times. The CDR3 spells CASSPRTGSDEQYF. DNA of the CDR3: TGTGCCAGCAGCCCCCGGACAGGGAGTGACGAGCAGTACTTC. The chain carries TRBV7-9 and TRBJ2-7; 8 positions match TRBD1. Germline-derived CDR1 and CDR2 are SEHNR and FQNEAQ (reference sequence). V lost 5 bases, J lost 5 bases, and 8 bases stayed unmatched. The CDR3 is 14 residues long.

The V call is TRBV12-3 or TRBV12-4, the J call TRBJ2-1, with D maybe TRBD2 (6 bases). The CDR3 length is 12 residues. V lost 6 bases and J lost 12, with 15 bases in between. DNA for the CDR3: TGTGCCAGCAGCCCCCGCGGGGTTCGGCAGTTCTTC. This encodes CASSPRGVRQFF.

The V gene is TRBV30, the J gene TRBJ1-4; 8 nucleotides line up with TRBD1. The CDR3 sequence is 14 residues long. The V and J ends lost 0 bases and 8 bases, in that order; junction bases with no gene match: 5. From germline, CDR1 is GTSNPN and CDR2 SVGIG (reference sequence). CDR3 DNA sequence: TGTGCCTGGAGTGTATCAGGGGGCAACGAAAAACTGTTTTTT. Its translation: CAWSVSGGNEKLFF.

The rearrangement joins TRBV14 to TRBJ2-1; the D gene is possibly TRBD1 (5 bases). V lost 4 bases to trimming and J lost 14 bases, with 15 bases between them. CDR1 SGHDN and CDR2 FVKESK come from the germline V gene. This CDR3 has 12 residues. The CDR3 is CASSPLRDSKFF. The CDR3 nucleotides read TGTGCCAGCAGCCCCCTCCGTGACAGTAAGTTCTTC.

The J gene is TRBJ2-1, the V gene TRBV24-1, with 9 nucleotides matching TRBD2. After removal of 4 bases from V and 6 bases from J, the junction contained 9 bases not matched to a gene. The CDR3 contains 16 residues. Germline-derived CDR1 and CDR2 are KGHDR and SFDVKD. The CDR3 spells CATSDSGTSRRNEQFF. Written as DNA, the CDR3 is TGTGCCACCAGTGACTCCGGGACTAGCAGGCGCAATGAGCAGTTCTTC.